These 19 T cell receptor beta chains originate from one sample sequenced in a study of blood T cell repertoires in COVID-19. Sequenced by immunoSEQ multiplex PCR; TCRdb stores in-frame clones only, minus some. This table has about 120,000 clones, 70% to 80% appearing once. Sequencing was done on a sample of peripheral blood. The receptors were sampled from a woman of 80 years or more with acute or convalescent COVID-19.

The chain recombines TRBV20-1 with TRBJ2-1; D gene unclear. V dropped 8 bases and J dropped 10 bases, with 6 bases sitting between them. Germline V lookup: CDR1 DFQATT, CDR2 SNEGSKA (reference sequence). CDR3 length: 8 amino acids. For the CDR3, the DNA is TGCAGTCCGGAGGAGCAGTTCTTC. This translates into CSPEEQFF.

The sample holds a few counts of this clone. V usage is TRBV4-2 and J usage is TRBJ1-1; D is perhaps TRBD1 (6 bases). Trimming stripped 2 bases from V and 8 bases from J, with 18 bases between. CDR1 LGHNA and CDR2 YNFKEQ come from the germline V gene. This CDR3 comprises 15 residues. The CDR3 region is CASSQLWTAQREAFF. CDR3 nucleotides: TGTGCCAGCAGCCAATTGTGGACAGCCCAAAGGGAAGCTTTCTTT.

The V call is TRBV7-3, the J call TRBJ1-5; tentatively, D is TRBD1 (6 bases). The V end was cut by 5 bases, the J end by 5 bases, with 13 bases between. The CDR3 covers 14 residues. CDR1 and CDR2 from the germline V gene are SGHTA and FQGTGA. The CDR3 sequence is CASSGRQAYQPQHF. In nucleotides, the CDR3 is TGTGCCAGCAGCGGAAGACAGGCCTATCAGCCCCAGCATTTT.

The table lists this clone with many counts. The genes are TRBV7-2 and TRBJ2-7, with 11 positions matching TRBD1. This CDR3 has 16 residues. V shed 4 bases, J shed 3 bases, and the junction held 8 bases outside the gene matches. Germline V gives CDR1 SGHTA, CDR2 FQGNSA. The CDR3 DNA reads as TGTGCCAGCAGCTCCGCCGGGACAGGGGGGGTCTACGAGCAGTACTTC. Amino acid sequence: CASSSAGTGGVYEQYF.

The chain employs TRBV5-5 and TRBJ2-1, with TRBD2 matching 8 bases. V lost 3 bases and J lost 9; bases outside the gene matches: 8. In germline, CDR1 is SGHKS, CDR2 YYEKEE (reference sequence). The CDR3 has 14 amino acids. In DNA, the CDR3 is TGTGCCAGCAGCTCGCCCCGGGAGGGCCTTGAGCAGTTCTTC. This sequence encodes CASSSPREGLEQFF.

The rearrangement joins TRBV7-2 to TRBJ2-4; the D gene is possibly TRBD1 (6 bases). CDR1 and CDR2 from the germline V gene are SGHTA and FQGNSA. The CDR3 is made up of 14 amino acids. V was shortened by 1 base and J by 5 bases, with 9 bases between the two germline ends. In DNA, the CDR3 is TGTGCCAGCAGCTTAGTACAGGGACAAAACATTCAGTACTTC. Translating it yields CASSLVQGQNIQYF.

The chain joins TRBV28 to TRBJ2-7; D ambiguous. This CDR3 has 12 amino acids. Germline CDR1 is MDHEN and CDR2 is SYDVKM. V gave up 2 bases and J gave up 6 bases, with 8 bases separating them. The CDR3 region has the DNA TGTGCCAGCAGTTTAGATAGCCGCGAGCAGTACTTC. Translated: CASSLDSREQYF.

The V and J genes are TRBV30 and TRBJ1-2, with TRBD1 matching over 7 bases. CDR1 and CDR2 from the germline V gene are GTSNPN and SVGIG (reference sequence). The V gene end was trimmed by 3 bases and the J gene end by 4 bases; junction bases not matched to a gene: 11. The CDR3 is 15 residues long. CDR3: CAWRRVPGTAYGYTF. In DNA, the CDR3 is TGTGCCTGGAGGCGCGTCCCGGGGACAGCCTATGGCTACACCTTC.

This chain joins TRBV7-9 and TRBJ2-1; TRBD2 matches at 10 bases. CDR3 size: 15 residues. Germline CDR1 is SEHNR and CDR2 is FQNEAQ (reference sequence). J gave up 8 bases and V 1 base, and 5 bases lay outside the gene matches. This CDR3 is CASSLGERGGHEQFF. The CDR3 region has the DNA TGTGCCAGCAGCTTAGGGGAGCGGGGGGGCCATGAGCAGTTCTTC.

V usage is TRBV19 and J usage is TRBJ1-1, with D perhaps matching TRBD1 (5 bases). CDR3 length: 13 amino acids. Trimming removed 5 bases from V and 4 bases from J, with 11 bases in between. Germline values: CDR1 LNHDA, CDR2 SQIVND (reference sequence). CDR3 nucleotide sequence: TGTGCCAGTAGTTCCCAGGGTGCCACTGAAGCTTTCTTT. Residues: CASSSQGATEAFF.

The chain is built from TRBV25-1 and TRBJ1-1; 9 bases match TRBD1. CDR3 length equals 15 residues. CDR1 and CDR2 (germline): MGHDK, SYGVNS. The trim removed 7 bases at V and 6 bases at J, leaving 12 bases unmatched. In DNA form, the CDR3 reads TGTGCCAGCACGGCCCGGGGGACAGGGCTTGCTGAAGCTTTCTTT. This encodes CASTARGTGLAEAFF.

The V gene is TRBV5-1, the J gene TRBJ1-6, with 9 nucleotides matching TRBD1. CDR1 is SGHRS, CDR2 YFSETQ, per germline. The CDR3 contains 15 residues. J was trimmed by 7 bases and V by 1 base; bases with no gene match: 3. The CDR3: CASSLMGQGNSPLHF. For the CDR3, the DNA is TGCGCCAGCAGCTTGATGGGACAGGGAAATTCACCCCTCCACTTT.

CDR3 loop: CASSPRQGRDTQYF. The CDR3 DNA reads as TGCGCCAGCAGCCCCCGACAGGGGAGAGATACGCAGTATTTT. The chain joins TRBV4-3 to TRBJ2-3, with TRBD1 matching 8 bases. The length of the CDR3 is 14 residues. Per the germline V gene, CDR1 is LGHNA and CDR2 is YSLEER. After removal of 4 bases from V and 5 bases from J, the junction contained 5 bases not matched to a gene.

The rearrangement uses TRBV5-5 and TRBJ2-7; no clear D gene. Germline V gene sequence: CDR1 SGHKS, CDR2 YYEKEE (reference sequence). With 2 bases removed from V and 2 bases from J, the gap between germline ends came to 8 bases. This CDR3 region has 13 residues. The DNA for the CDR3 is TGTGCCAGCAGCTTCGAGCCCCCCTACGAGCAGTACTTC. This translates into CASSFEPPYEQYF. Full variable domain (rest looked up from reference TRBV5-5 and TRBJ2-7): DAGVTQSPTHLIKTRGQQVTLRCSPISGHKSVSWYQQVLGQGPQFIFQYYEKEERGRGNFPDRFSARQFPNYSSELNVNALLLGDSALYLCASSFEPPYEQYFGPGTRLTVT.

A word on this clone: This specimen includes other DNA sequences encoding the same CDR3. This chain connects TRBV5-1 to TRBJ2-5, with 14 positions matching TRBD2. CDR3 length: 16 amino acids. Losses at the gene ends were 0 bases for V and 5 bases for J; bases not matched to a gene: 3. Germline CDR1 is SGHRS and CDR2 is YFSETQ. As DNA, the CDR3 is TGCGCCAGCAGCTTGGGACTAGCGGGGGGGCAGGAGACCCAGTACTTC. This codes for CASSLGLAGGQETQYF.

The chain is built from TRBV4-1 and TRBJ1-2; unclear D gene. V lost 1 base, J lost 2 bases, and 14 bases lay in between. Germline V gene sequence: CDR1 MGHRA, CDR2 YSYEKL. This CDR3 is built from 16 residues. CDR3 loop: CASSQAGRVLNYGYTF. CDR3 nucleotide sequence: TGCGCCAGCAGCCAAGCTGGGAGGGTTTTGAACTATGGCTACACCTTC.

This clone appeared once. The V call is TRBV3-1 (or the pseudogene TRBV3-2), the J call TRBJ1-2; D is possibly TRBD1 (5 bases). The CDR3 runs to 16 residues. Per the germline V gene, CDR1 is LGHDT and CDR2 is YNNKEL (reference sequence). V was pared by 0 bases and J by 3 bases, with 14 bases between. CDR3 in amino acids: CASSQEYAGEYYGYTF. Written as DNA, the CDR3 is TGTGCCAGCAGCCAAGAATATGCGGGGGAATACTATGGCTACACCTTC.

The chain carries TRBV10-3 and TRBJ1-2; D call uncertain. Deletions cut 0 bases from V and 4 bases from J, with 12 bases between. CDR3 length: 15 residues. Germline loops: CDR1 ENHRY, CDR2 SYGVKD. The chain's CDR3 is CAISESAGSIYGYTF. The CDR3 nucleotides read TGTGCCATCAGTGAGTCGGCGGGCAGTATCTATGGCTACACCTTC.

The chain uses TRBV3-1 (or the pseudogene TRBV3-2) and TRBJ2-2, with TRBD2 matching over 9 bases. Per the germline V gene, CDR1 is LGHDT and CDR2 is YNNKEL (reference sequence). The V segment lost 2 bases and the J segment 7 bases; nucleotides outside the gene matches: 5. CDR3 size: 15 residues. The CDR3 sequence is CASSQQAGGVGELFF. CDR3 in DNA: TGTGCCAGCAGCCAACAAGCGGGAGGTGTCGGGGAGCTGTTTTTT.